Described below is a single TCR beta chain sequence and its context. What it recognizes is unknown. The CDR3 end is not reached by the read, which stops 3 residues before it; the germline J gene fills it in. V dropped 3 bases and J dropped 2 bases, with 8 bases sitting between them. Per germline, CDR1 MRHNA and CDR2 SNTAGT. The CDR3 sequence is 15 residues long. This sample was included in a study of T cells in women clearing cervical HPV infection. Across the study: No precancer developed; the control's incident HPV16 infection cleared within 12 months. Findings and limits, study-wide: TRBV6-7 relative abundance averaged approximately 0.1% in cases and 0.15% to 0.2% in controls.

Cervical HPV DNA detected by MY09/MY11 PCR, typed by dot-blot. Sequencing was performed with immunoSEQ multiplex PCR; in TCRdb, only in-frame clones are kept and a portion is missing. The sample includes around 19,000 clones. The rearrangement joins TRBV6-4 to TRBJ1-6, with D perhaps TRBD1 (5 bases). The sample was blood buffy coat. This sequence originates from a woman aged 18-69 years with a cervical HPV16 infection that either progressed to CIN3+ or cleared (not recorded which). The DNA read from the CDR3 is TGTGCCAGCAGTGAAGAGGGGACCTATAATTCACCC. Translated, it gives CASSEEGTYNSP. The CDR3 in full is CASSEEGTYNSPLHF.